The 4 T cell receptor beta chains presented below share a single source sample, sequenced in a study of T cells in tuberculosis. Time point given: new active TB diagnosis, blood taken before or within 7 days of starting treatment. Assay used: immunoSEQ multiplex PCR; TCRdb lists only in-frame clones, some missing. The sample records roughly 34,000 clones, 70% to 90% being singletons. The sequences come from PBMCs, collected at tuberculosis diagnosis. All receptors derive from an adult with tuberculosis.

V gene TRBV6-1 combines with J gene TRBJ1-2; 7 positions agree with TRBD1. CDR1 MNHNS and CDR2 SASEGT come from the germline V gene. V shed 5 bases, J shed 2 bases, and the junction held 5 bases outside the gene matches. This CDR3 region has 14 residues. The CDR3 bases are TGTGCCAGCAGTTTCCAGACAGGGAACTATGGCTACACCTTC. Translated, it gives CASSFQTGNYGYTF.

V gene TRBV2 combines with J gene TRBJ1-6, with TRBD1 matching 7 bases. The CDR3 is 14 amino acids. The germline V gene has CDR1 SNHLY and CDR2 FYNNEI. After removal of 4 bases from V and 9 bases from J, the junction contained 6 bases not matched to a gene. CDR3 residues: CASSVGQRRSPLHF. The CDR3 coding sequence is TGTGCCAGCAGTGTGGGACAGCGGCGTTCACCCCTCCACTTT.

V gene TRBV5-1 combines with J gene TRBJ2-1; D might be TRBD1 (6 bases). CDR1 is SGHRS and CDR2 is YFSETQ in the germline V gene. Trimming removed 0 bases at V and 6 bases at J, with 16 bases between. The CDR3 consists of 16 residues. CDR3 in amino acids: CASSLVQGRLTNEQFF. The CDR3 DNA follows: TGCGCCAGCAGCTTGGTTCAGGGGCGACTCACCAATGAGCAGTTCTTC.

This clone has a handful of counts. This sequence joins TRBV19 and TRBJ1-4; 9 bases are a match to TRBD1. This CDR3 is built from 15 residues. CDR1 is LNHDA and CDR2 is SQIVND in the germline V gene (reference sequence). V shed 4 bases, J shed 9 bases, and the junction held 9 bases outside the gene matches. The CDR3: CASSRTDRGEQKLFF. Written as DNA, the CDR3 is TGTGCCAGTAGTAGAACGGACAGGGGCGAACAAAAACTGTTTTTT.